Listed here is a single TCR beta chain. Its antigen has not been determined. Per-base qualities were not stored, and no clone one base away is much larger. This entry belongs to a study of a mutant IDH1 vaccine in newly diagnosed glioma (dated by TCRdb to about 2021). About the investigation overall: Vaccination was initiated 4-6 weeks after radiotherapy alone, or concurrently with temozolomide cycles in the chemotherapy-containing groups. Of the 25 to 40 patients who were treated, approximately 62% were male and around 40% were female, and the mean age was approximately 40 years. The week-35 safety follow-up was designated visit V12, and the week-47 end of study was designated visit V13. Peripheral blood samples were drawn at six visits, namely V03 (baseline), V05, V07, V10, V12 and V13. Prior to enrollment, standard therapy consisting of radiotherapy alone, temozolomide alone, or radiochemotherapy with temozolomide had been administered to patients, with the combination being received by most patients. For exploratory analyses, about two dozen treated patients had longitudinal TCRB deep sequencing done wherever samples were available.

Libraries were built with the immunoSEQ multiplex PCR assay. Rearranged TCR beta chain sequences were amplified with the hsTCRB Kit following the manufacturer's protocol. TCRB libraries were sequenced on an Illumina MiSeq. The original methods were these. Demultiplexing, trimming and gene mapping were performed with the kit vendor's proprietary platform. The source is immuneACCESS, and TCRdb retained only in-frame sequences with V and J called. Part of the clones is not carried over; for the studies checked, unresolved V genes explain less than half of this, and the remainder is unexplained. That table is the source of V, J and clone size, and D and trimming were worked out from the DNA. Recorded for this sample are tens of thousands of clones; roughly 68% of them occurred a single time. The ten biggest clones cover over 4% of the sample. Broader findings and caveats from the paper: No apparent relationship was observed between pseudoprogression and alterations in the top peripheral T cell clonotypes detected by TCRB sequencing. Immune responses induced by the vaccine were seen in 90% to 95% of patients across multiple MHC alleles. Availability determined which PBMC samples were chosen for TCRB deep sequencing. The authors noted that analyses of patient blood samples could not be reproduced because of sample limitations.

The label giving this sample's time point can be read as: week 35, safety follow-up. Every vaccine dose consisted of 300 ug of a 20-mer mutant IDH1 peptide in Montanide, administered subcutaneously together with topical imiquimod. Across visits V03 through V10, patients got a total of eight vaccinations, given in weeks 1, 3, 5, 7, 11, 15, 19 and 23. Newly diagnosed WHO grade 3 or 4 IDH1-mutant astrocytomas showing loss of nuclear ATRX were present in the donors. The samples were drawn from NOA16, a multicentre, single-arm, open-label phase I trial in Germany that tested a mutant IDH1 peptide vaccine in humans for the first time. The DNeasy Blood and Tissue Kit was used to extract genomic DNA from EDTA blood for TCRB sequencing. This TCR derives from a man over 45 with glioma. The sample was PBMCs, taken from a glioma patient whose treatment included an IDH1 peptide vaccine.

At the DNA level, the sequence is TGTGCCAGCAGTGAAAGGGCAGTTTACCGCTATAGCAATCAGCCCCAGCATTTT. Its protein is CASSERAVYRYSNQPQHF. The sequence links TRBV6-1 to TRBJ1-5; the D segment cannot be called with confidence. From its cysteine to its phenylalanine, the CDR3 spans 18 amino acids. Kept here is only the CDR3 DNA, which spans 54 bases and is read in frame from base 1. CDR1 MNHNS and CDR2 SASEGT were looked up in the germline V gene. Between the V and J ends, shortened by 2 bases and 0 bases respectively, the junction contains 17 bases.